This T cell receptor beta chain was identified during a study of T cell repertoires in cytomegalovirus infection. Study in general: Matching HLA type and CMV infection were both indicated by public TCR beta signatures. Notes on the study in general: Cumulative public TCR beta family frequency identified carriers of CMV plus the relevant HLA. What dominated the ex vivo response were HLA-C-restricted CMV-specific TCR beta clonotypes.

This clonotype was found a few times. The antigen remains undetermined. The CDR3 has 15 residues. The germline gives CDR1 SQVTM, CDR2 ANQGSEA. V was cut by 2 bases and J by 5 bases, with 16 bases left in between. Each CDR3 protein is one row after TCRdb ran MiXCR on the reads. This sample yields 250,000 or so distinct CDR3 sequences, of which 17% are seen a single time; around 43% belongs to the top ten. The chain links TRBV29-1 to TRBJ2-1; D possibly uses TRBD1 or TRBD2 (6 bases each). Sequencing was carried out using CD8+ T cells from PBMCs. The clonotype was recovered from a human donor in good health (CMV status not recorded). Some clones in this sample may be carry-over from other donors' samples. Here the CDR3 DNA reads TGCAGCGTTGAACCTGACACGGGGGCCCACAATGAGCAGTTCTTC. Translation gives CSVEPDTGAHNEQFF.